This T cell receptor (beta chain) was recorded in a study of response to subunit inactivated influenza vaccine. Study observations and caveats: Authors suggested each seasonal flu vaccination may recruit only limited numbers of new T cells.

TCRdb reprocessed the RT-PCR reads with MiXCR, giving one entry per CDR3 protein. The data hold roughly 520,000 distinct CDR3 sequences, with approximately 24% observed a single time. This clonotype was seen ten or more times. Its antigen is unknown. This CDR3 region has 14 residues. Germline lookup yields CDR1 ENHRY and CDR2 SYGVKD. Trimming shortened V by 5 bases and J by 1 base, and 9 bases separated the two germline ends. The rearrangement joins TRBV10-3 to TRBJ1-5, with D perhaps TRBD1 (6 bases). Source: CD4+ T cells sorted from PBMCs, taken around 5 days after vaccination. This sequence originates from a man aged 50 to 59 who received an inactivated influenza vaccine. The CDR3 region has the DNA TGTGCCATCAGTCGGGACACAAGCAATCAGCCCCAGCATTTT. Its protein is CAISRDTSNQPQHF.